This T cell receptor (beta chain) comes out of a study of blood T cell repertoires in COVID-19. Study-level information: Donors in the United States, Italy and Spain gave samples during acute or convalescent COVID-19. The cDNA or gDNA used as material had been derived from T cells, B-cell-depleted T cells, or PBMCs.

In the source study's methods: Amplification with reference gene primers provided the estimates of nucleated cell counts. Method: immunoSEQ multiplex PCR; TCRdb's copy keeps in-frame clones and lacks some. The DNA was the basis for D and trimming; V, J and clone size are from that table. This table holds roughly 200,000 clones, 85% to 90% found once. The CDR3 has 15 residues. With 5 bases clipped from V and 2 bases from J, the junction kept 7 bases outside the gene matches. Per the germline V gene, CDR1 is SGHVS and CDR2 is FNYEAQ. This receptor was taken from an elderly man with acute or convalescent COVID-19. V gene TRBV7-6 combines with J gene TRBJ2-3; TRBD2 agrees at 7 bases. Sequenced input: peripheral blood. CDR3 DNA: TGTGCCAGCAGCCCCCGGGACTACCTCACAGATACGCAGTATTTT. Residues: CASSPRDYLTDTQYF.